Following are 31 T cell receptor beta chains from one sample sequenced in a study of CD8 T cells in ankylosing spondylitis. TCRdb recomputed calls from the 5' RACE reads with MiXCR, one row per CDR3 protein. The data hold some 70,000 distinct CDR3 sequences, with roughly 5.3% observed a single time. Sequenced: blood, either unsorted or a sorted T cell fraction (not recorded which). Receptors were obtained from a male donor with ankylosing spondylitis or in good health (not recorded which).

This clonotype was picked up many times. The V and J genes are TRBV28 and TRBJ1-2; no clear D. With 7 bases removed from V and 2 bases from J, the gap between germline ends came to 14 bases. This CDR3 spans 14 amino acids. Germline V lookup: CDR1 MDHEN, CDR2 SYDVKM. CDR3 sequence: CASTTLSLNYGYTF. The CDR3 DNA reads as TGTGCCAGCACAACTCTTTCTCTGAACTATGGCTACACCTTC.

This clonotype was found many times. The chain uses TRBV20-1 and TRBJ2-2; a possible D gene is TRBD1 (6 bases). This CDR3 contains 16 residues. CDR1 and CDR2 (germline): DFQATT, SNEGSKA (reference sequence). Trimming shortened V by 5 bases and J by 5 bases, and 21 bases separated the two germline ends. The DNA for the CDR3 is TGCAGTGCTTCCTGGAAGGACAGCCAAGCTACCGGGGAGCTGTTTTTT. Its protein product is CSASWKDSQATGELFF.

This clonotype appeared many times. The V gene is TRBV7-7, the J gene TRBJ1-5; 7 bases are shared with TRBD1. V lost 9 bases and J lost 5; bases outside the gene matches: 7. Germline V lookup: CDR1 SSHAT, CDR2 FNYEAQ (reference sequence). This CDR3 region has 13 residues. The CDR3 loop is CARNKTGHQPQHF. DNA of the CDR3: TGTGCCAGGAACAAGACAGGGCATCAGCCCCAGCATTTT.

The chain couples TRBV18 to TRBJ1-1; D gene unclear. Germline V CDR1 and CDR2: KGHSH, LQKENI. V was clipped by 8 bases and J by 2 bases, with 9 bases between them. There are 12 residues in the CDR3. The CDR3, as DNA: TGTGCCAGCCTGTTGAGAAACACTGAAGCTTTCTTT. It is translated as CASLLRNTEAFF.

This clonotype was observed at least ten times. J is TRBJ2-6 and V is TRBV4-3; D not resolved. The ends were cut back, 0 bases at V and 2 bases at J, with 11 bases in the middle. Germline V lookup: CDR1 LGHNA, CDR2 YSLEER. The CDR3 consists of 17 residues. As DNA, the CDR3 is TGCGCCAGCAGCCAAGACCTATACCGCGCTGGGGCCAACGTCCTGACTTTC. It encodes CASSQDLYRAGANVLTF.

This clonotype was detected ten times or more. The chain combines TRBV6-5 with TRBJ2-3; TRBD1 matches at 7 bases. CDR3 length equals 16 residues. The trim removed 2 bases at V and 8 bases at J, leaving 13 bases unmatched. Germline CDR1 is MNHEY and CDR2 is SVGAGI. CDR3 sequence reads: CASSYPGQAQGRTQYF. As DNA, the CDR3 is TGTGCCAGCAGTTACCCTGGACAGGCTCAGGGTCGTACGCAGTATTTT.

The table lists this clonotype with many counts. J is TRBJ1-2 and V is TRBV5-1; no definite D call. The V gene lost 0 bases and the J gene lost 6 bases, with 9 bases spanning the gap. The CDR3 has 13 amino acids. Germline loops: CDR1 SGHRS, CDR2 YFSETQ. Here the CDR3 DNA reads TGCGCCAGCAGCTTGGGACGGGGAGATGGCTACACCTTC. It yields the protein CASSLGRGDGYTF.

The sample holds many counts of this clonotype. The V call is TRBV20-1, the J call TRBJ2-1; 7 bases line up with TRBD2. The CDR3 is 14 amino acids. Germline CDR1 and CDR2: DFQATT and SNEGSKA (reference sequence). The V gene end was trimmed by 6 bases and the J gene end by 9 bases; junction bases not matched to a gene: 14. The CDR3 DNA sequence: TGCAGTGCAAGGATAGCGGGTGGCTTAGGTGAGCAGTTCTTC. Protein product: CSARIAGGLGEQFF.

This chain links TRBV2 with TRBJ2-5, with no clear D. CDR1 is SNHLY, CDR2 FYNNEI, per germline. This CDR3 spans 12 amino acids. V was trimmed by 1 base and J by 5 bases, leaving 5 bases between them. The CDR3: CASSEVRETQYF. The CDR3 bases are TGTGCCAGCAGTGAAGTGAGGGAGACCCAGTACTTC. The variable domain in full, with the rest retrieved from reference TRBV2 and TRBJ2-5, is EPEVTQTPSHQVTQMGQEVILRCVPISNHLYFYWYRQILGQKVEFLVSFYNNEISEKSEIFDDQFSVERPDGSNFTLKIRSTKLEDSAMYFCASSEVRETQYFGPGTRLLVL.

In this sample, this clonotype turned up many times. This sequence joins TRBV20-1 and TRBJ1-1; D uncertain. Germline CDR1 reads DFQATT; CDR2 reads SNEGSKA (reference sequence). V was clipped by 8 bases and J by 0 bases, with 13 bases between them. This CDR3 contains 13 residues. The CDR3 bases are TGCAGTTCAAGGGCTGGGATGAACACTGAAGCTTTCTTT. Translating gives CSSRAGMNTEAFF.

This clonotype was observed many times. V is TRBV15 and J is TRBJ2-7; the match to TRBD2 covers 7 bases. The length of the CDR3 is 14 residues. The J segment lost 2 bases and the V segment lost 4 bases, leaving 5 bases of the junction unmatched. Germline CDR1 LNHNV, CDR2 YYDKDF (reference sequence). The CDR3 DNA reads as TGTGCCACCAGCATAGAGGGAGGGGCCTACGAGCAGTACTTC. It yields the protein CATSIEGGAYEQYF.

This clonotype was seen ten or more times. The V gene is TRBV24-1, the J gene TRBJ2-7; no firm D call. The CDR3 consists of 11 residues. CDR1 and CDR2 from the germline V gene are KGHDR and SFDVKD. Trimming shortened V by 10 bases and J by 2 bases, and 8 bases separated the two germline ends. The CDR3 region is CATSDTYEQYF. Written as DNA, the CDR3 is TGTGCCACGTCGGATACCTACGAGCAGTACTTC.

This clonotype has ten or more counts. V usage is TRBV5-1 and J usage is TRBJ2-3; no firm D call. The CDR3 is 14 amino acids. Germline loops: CDR1 SGHRS, CDR2 YFSETQ. Trimming left V 0 bases short and J 3 bases short, with 8 bases between. In DNA form, the CDR3 reads TGCGCCAGCAGCTTGGAAGTAGGTACAGATACGCAGTATTTT. It translates to CASSLEVGTDTQYF. Using reference TRBV5-1 and TRBJ2-3 for the parts outside the CDR3, the full variable domain is KAGVTQTPRYLIKTRGQQVTLSCSPISGHRSVSWYQQTPGQGLQFLFEYFSETQRNKGNFPGRFSGRQFSNSRSEMNVSTLELGDSALYLCASSLEVGTDTQYFGPGTRLTVL.

This clonotype showed up many times. This rearrangement joins TRBV5-1 to TRBJ2-2; no reliable D call. V was trimmed by 2 bases and J by 10 bases, leaving 9 bases between them. CDR1 and CDR2 (germline): SGHRS, YFSETQ. CDR3 length: 12 residues. CDR3 nucleotides: TGCGCCAGCAGCTTCCCCACGGAGGAGCTGTTTTTT. It translates to CASSFPTEELFF.

This clonotype showed up many times. The J gene is TRBJ2-3, the V gene TRBV20-1; D is uncertain. The V end was cut by 4 bases, the J end by 0 bases, with 14 bases between. The CDR3 totals 15 residues. Germline V gene data show CDR1 as DFQATT and CDR2 as SNEGSKA (reference sequence). The CDR3 DNA follows: TGCAGTGCTACCCTCTCCCGATCTAGCACAGATACGCAGTATTTT. This gives the protein CSATLSRSSTDTQYF.

This clonotype is medium-sized within its sample. The rearrangement links TRBV20-1 to TRBJ1-3; D is uncertain. CDR3 length: 14 residues. V lost 0 bases and J lost 7, with 13 bases in between. Per the germline V gene, CDR1 is DFQATT and CDR2 is SNEGSKA (reference sequence). The CDR3 loop reads CSARDTGAHNTIYF. DNA of the CDR3: TGCAGTGCTAGAGATACCGGAGCTCACAACACCATATATTTT.

This clonotype was found many times. This chain joins TRBV7-7 and TRBJ2-1, with D possibly being TRBD1 or TRBD2 (5 bases each). This CDR3 has 16 residues. CDR1 is SSHAT, CDR2 FNYEAQ, per germline (reference sequence). V lost 11 bases and J 6 bases, leaving 26 bases between the germline ends. CDR3 region: CAAKGPGTDRLNEQFF. The CDR3 DNA follows: TGTGCCGCCAAAGGGCCCGGGACCGATCGGCTCAATGAGCAGTTCTTC.

At least ten counts were recorded for this clonotype. The genes are TRBV15 and TRBJ2-5; D remains ambiguous. V lost 0 bases to trimming and J lost 5 bases, with 13 bases between them. Germline V gene data show CDR1 as LNHNV and CDR2 as YYDKDF (reference sequence). The CDR3 has 15 residues. Here the CDR3 reads CATSRDAILSETQYF. DNA of the CDR3: TGTGCCACCAGCAGAGATGCTATTCTCTCGGAGACCCAGTACTTC.

This clonotype ranks as medium-sized. The chain links TRBV20-1 to TRBJ2-3; TRBD2 matches at 10 bases. V lost 2 bases and J lost 6; bases outside the gene matches: 8. The CDR3 spans 15 residues. The germline gives CDR1 DFQATT, CDR2 SNEGSKA (reference sequence). Here the CDR3 reads CSARSPSGGWDTQYF. DNA of the CDR3: TGCAGTGCTAGATCCCCTAGCGGGGGATGGGATACGCAGTATTTT.

This clonotype has a count of ten or more. The CDR3 DNA reads as TGTGCCAGCAGTTACCGAGACAGTTACGAGCAGTACTTC. Its translation is CASSYRDSYEQYF. This chain links TRBV6-6 with TRBJ2-7; D may be TRBD1 (5 bases). The CDR3 spans 13 residues. Germline CDR1 and CDR2: MNHNY and SVGAGI (reference sequence). V was pared by 2 bases and J by 4 bases, with 9 bases between.

This clonotype appeared many times. V gene TRBV7-2 combines with J gene TRBJ2-5, with a tentative D call TRBD1 (6 bases). V was trimmed by 1 base and J by 5 bases, leaving 11 bases between them. This CDR3 comprises 14 residues. CDR1 is SGHTA and CDR2 is FQGNSA in the germline V gene. CDR3 sequence (DNA): TGTGCCAGCAGCTTAGATTCGAGGGGGGAGACCCAGTACTTC. Its protein product is CASSLDSRGETQYF.

This clonotype was detected many times. This sequence joins TRBV3-1 and TRBJ2-1; possibly TRBD1 for D (6 bases). This CDR3 comprises 14 residues. V lost 4 bases to trimming and J lost 6 bases, with 13 bases between them. The germline V gene encodes CDR1 LGHDT and CDR2 YNNKEL (reference sequence). CDR3 in DNA: TGTGCCAGCAGCCCCTTGTCAGGGGTCAATGAGCAGTTCTTC. Translated: CASSPLSGVNEQFF.

In this sample, this clonotype turned up many times. The chain is built from TRBV20-1 and TRBJ2-7; D gene ambiguous. This CDR3 comprises 14 residues. Germline V lookup: CDR1 DFQATT, CDR2 SNEGSKA (reference sequence). V was clipped by 6 bases and J by 1 base, with 16 bases between them. CDR3 residues: CSAEALLGSYEQYF. The CDR3 region has the DNA TGCAGTGCCGAGGCACTATTGGGTTCCTACGAGCAGTACTTC.

Ten or more counts support this clonotype. The genes are TRBV5-1 and TRBJ1-1, with D unresolved. Germline assignment: CDR1 SGHRS and CDR2 YFSETQ. Between the trimmed V and J ends, which lost 4 bases and 0 bases, there was a span of 10 bases. The CDR3 sequence is 14 residues long. The CDR3 DNA follows: TGCGCCAGCAGCCTGGGGAGTATGAACACTGAAGCTTTCTTT. It codes for CASSLGSMNTEAFF.

This clonotype was found many times. V gene TRBV4-2 combines with J gene TRBJ2-7; the match to TRBD1 covers 12 bases. Per germline, CDR1 LGHNA and CDR2 YNFKEQ. The CDR3 sequence is 15 residues long. The V segment lost 8 bases and the J segment 4 bases; nucleotides outside the gene matches: 9. In nucleotides, the CDR3 is TGTGCCAGCGCCCTTGGGGGACAGGGGGCTTACGAGCAGTACTTC. Protein sequence: CASALGGQGAYEQYF.

At least ten counts were recorded for this clonotype. The chain combines TRBV6-5 with TRBJ2-7, with unresolved D. Germline V gene data show CDR1 as MNHEY and CDR2 as SVGAGI. The CDR3 loop spans 14 amino acids. V was cut by 2 bases and J by 2 bases, with 10 bases left in between. The CDR3 sequence: CASSYESAAYEQYF. The CDR3 DNA reads as TGTGCCAGCAGTTACGAGTCGGCAGCCTACGAGCAGTACTTC.

This clonotype was seen at least ten times. The V call is TRBV9, the J call TRBJ2-1; D remains ambiguous. CDR1 is SGDLS, CDR2 YYNGEE, per germline. This CDR3 spans 14 amino acids. The V and J ends lost 3 bases and 3 bases respectively, with 10 bases between them. CDR3 residues: CASSATPGYNEQFF. CDR3 DNA sequence: TGTGCCAGCAGCGCCACCCCGGGCTACAATGAGCAGTTCTTC.

This clonotype was observed many times. This rearrangement joins TRBV20-1 to TRBJ2-7, with D hard to call. Trimming pared 6 bases from V and 5 bases from J, leaving 17 bases between. CDR1 DFQATT and CDR2 SNEGSKA come from the germline V gene (reference sequence). The CDR3 runs 13 residues. This chain's CDR3 is CSAPIPDFDEQYF. DNA of the CDR3: TGCAGTGCCCCTATCCCCGATTTCGACGAGCAGTACTTC.

This clonotype was found many times. This chain joins TRBV9 and TRBJ2-3; TRBD2 matches 9 bases. This CDR3 spans 14 amino acids. The V gene's germline CDR1 is SGDLS and CDR2 YYNGEE. The V and J ends lost 4 bases and 4 bases, in that order; junction bases with no gene match: 4. Written as DNA, the CDR3 is TGTGCCAGCAGCTTGCGGGGGGGATCAGATACGCAGTATTTT. It yields the protein CASSLRGGSDTQYF.

This clonotype was seen ten or more times. This chain uses TRBV7-2 with TRBJ2-7; D is possibly TRBD1 or TRBD2 (5 bases each). V was pared by 5 bases and J by 2 bases, with 13 bases between. This CDR3 spans 14 amino acids. CDR1 is SGHTA, CDR2 FQGNSA, per germline. CDR3 sequence reads: CASSLSGTPYEQYF. CDR3 DNA: TGTGCCAGCAGCCTATCCGGGACGCCCTACGAGCAGTACTTC.

This clonotype has ten or more counts. V is TRBV7-2 and J is TRBJ1-2; D may be TRBD1 (5 bases). With 1 base removed from V and 8 bases from J, the gap between germline ends came to 11 bases. This CDR3 has 13 amino acids. The germline V gene encodes CDR1 SGHTA and CDR2 FQGNSA. The CDR3 is CASSLGVREGYTF. The CDR3 DNA follows: TGTGCCAGCAGCTTAGGGGTCAGGGAGGGCTACACCTTC. The full variable domain, with the rest looked up from reference TRBV7-2 and TRBJ1-2, is GAGVSQSPSNKVTEKGKDVELRCDPISGHTALYWYRQSLGQGLEFLIYFQGNSAPDKSGLPSDRFSAERTGGSVSTLTIQRTQQEDSAVYLCASSLGVREGYTFGSGTRLTVV.